These T cell receptor beta chains were read from a single sample in a study of PD-1 blockade in classical Hodgkin lymphoma. The repertoire was sequenced with immunoSEQ multiplex PCR; TCRdb's copy has only in-frame clones and lacks some. The sample includes 10,000 to 15,000 clones, roughly 88% of them seen just once. The sample here was CD4+ T cells from blood, taken at baseline. Receptor source: a human donor with classical Hodgkin lymphoma. The conserved cysteine and the conserved F or W are not part of the CDR3 here. Some rows mark clone size as missing; the rest say once, few, many or name a class of expanded clone.

CDR3 protein	clone size	J gene	V gene
ASSPAVGSYEQY	NA	TRBJ2-7	TRBV18
ASRIAQRERDEQF	NA	TRBJ2-1	TRBV12-2
ASSLRGGSEQF	NA	TRBJ2-1	TRBV28
ASTLPGAYEQY	NA	TRBJ2-7	TRBV28
ASSLVGTGGYT	NA	TRBJ1-2	TRBV5-8
ASSLEDFQETQY	NA	TRBJ2-5	TRBV28
ASSQDREYGYT	NA	TRBJ1-2	TRBV4-2
ASSLEQGLGELF	NA	TRBJ2-2	TRBV5-1
ASSLQTSGGLSSYEQY	NA	TRBJ2-7	TRBV5-5
ASSPQPRVFGLNYEQY	NA	TRBJ2-7	TRBV2
AISELRGNEQF	NA	TRBJ2-1	TRBV10-3
ASSDSRGSGNTIY	NA	TRBJ1-3	TRBV13
ASSPGTAGGNQPQH	few	TRBJ1-5	TRBV19
ASSGRYTNEKLF	NA	TRBJ1-4	TRBV6-1
ASRRGNYGYT	NA	TRBJ1-2	TRBV28
ASRSGTTSYEQY	NA	TRBJ2-7	TRBV6-1
ASSSRDRLTGELF	NA	TRBJ2-2	TRBV7-6